The 5 T cell receptor beta chains below were found in one sample sequenced in a study of blood T cell repertoires in COVID-19. Here immunoSEQ multiplex PCR was the method, and the copy in TCRdb shows in-frame clones only, minus some. The table has 400,000 to 500,000 clones, more than 75% seen once; the top ten hold 1.8%. Sample: PBMCs or T cells enriched from blood (not recorded which). All receptors derive from a woman aged 40-49 years who had recovered from COVID-19.

This clone was counted between two and nine times. This chain links TRBV6-2 or TRBV6-3 with TRBJ2-7; D might be TRBD2 (6 bases). V lost 4 bases and J 5 bases, leaving 21 bases between the germline ends. The CDR3 consists of 16 residues. Germline V gene data show CDR1 as MNHEY and CDR2 as SVGEGT. CDR3 nucleotides: TGTGCCAGCAGTTGGCGGGACGTACGAAGACCGGACGAGCAGTACTTC. Its protein product is CASSWRDVRRPDEQYF.

This clone was observed once. This chain connects TRBV10-3 to TRBJ1-4; D call uncertain. Per the germline V gene, CDR1 is ENHRY and CDR2 is SYGVKD. V gave up 8 bases and J gave up 8 bases, with 18 bases separating them. The length of the CDR3 is 14 residues. The CDR3 DNA follows: TGTGCCATCCGGATCGGCGGGCCTGTGGAAAAACTGTTTTTT. Translation gives CAIRIGGPVEKLFF.

A few counts support this clone. The chain has TRBV27 and TRBJ2-5; 12 nucleotides line up with TRBD2. CDR1 is MNHEY, CDR2 SMNVEV, per germline (reference sequence). This CDR3 contains 15 residues. The ends lost 0 bases at V and 5 bases at J; junction bases unmatched: 1. The CDR3 DNA is TGTGCCAGCAGTTTATCGGGACTAGCGGGTGAGACCCAGTACTTC. Amino acids: CASSLSGLAGETQYF.

J is TRBJ2-1 and V is TRBV5-4; TRBD1 aligns across 7 bases. The germline CDR1 and CDR2 sequences are SGHNT and YYREEE (reference sequence). This CDR3 has 18 amino acids. Unmatched junction bases numbered 13, after V lost 4 bases and J lost 0 bases. The CDR3 loop reads CASSIDRVHSSSYNEQFF. For the CDR3, the DNA is TGTGCCAGCAGCATCGACAGGGTTCATAGCAGCTCCTACAATGAGCAGTTCTTC.

A few counts support this clone. The gene calls are TRBV25-1 and TRBJ1-5; D is unresolved. CDR1 and CDR2 from the germline V gene are MGHDK and SYGVNS. The V end was cut by 2 bases, the J end by 2 bases, with 13 bases between. CDR3 length: 16 residues. CDR3 protein: CASSEAGVAGNQPQHF. The CDR3 region has the DNA TGTGCCAGCAGTGAAGCGGGAGTAGCGGGCAATCAGCCCCAGCATTTT.